These 27 T cell receptor beta chains originate from one sample sequenced in a study of T cell changes during pregnancy in multiple sclerosis. Only in-frame clones appear in the TCRdb table, and some are missing; sequencing was by immunoSEQ multiplex PCR. The sample carries about 60,000 clones, about 89% recorded once. The sequenced sample was CD4+ T cells from peripheral blood mononuclear cells, obtained in the first trimester of pregnancy. All receptors derive from a female donor with multiple sclerosis, enrolled in a pregnancy study.

This clone was seen many times. The rearrangement uses TRBV11-2 and TRBJ1-1; D not resolved. CDR3 length: 15 residues. V lost 1 base and J 0 bases, leaving 9 bases between the germline ends. CDR1 SGHAT and CDR2 FQNNGV come from the germline V gene. The CDR3 sequence: CASSLAGIMNTEAFF. CDR3 bases: TGTGCCAGCAGCTTAGCGGGGATCATGAACACTGAAGCTTTCTTT.

This chain links TRBV6-1 with TRBJ2-7, with 7 positions matching TRBD2. There are 14 residues in the CDR3. After removal of 11 bases from V and 0 bases from J, the junction contained 10 bases not matched to a gene. Germline V gene sequence: CDR1 MNHNS, CDR2 SASEGT. The CDR3 protein is CASTWGGDSYEQYF. The CDR3 DNA reads TGTGCCTCAACATGGGGGGGTGACTCCTACGAGCAGTACTTC.

V and J are TRBV10-3 and TRBJ2-5, with TRBD2 matching 7 bases. V dropped 0 bases and J dropped 4; count of bases not matched to a gene: 11. The germline V gene has CDR1 ENHRY and CDR2 SYGVKD. There are 17 residues in the CDR3. The CDR3 reads CAISESSGRGSGETQYF. The CDR3 DNA sequence: TGTGCCATCAGTGAGTCTTCCGGGCGGGGGTCTGGAGAGACCCAGTACTTC.

J is TRBJ2-1 and V is TRBV7-7; weak D call: TRBD2 (6 bases). Germline values: CDR1 SSHAT, CDR2 FNYEAQ (reference sequence). With 1 base removed from V and 0 bases from J, the gap between germline ends came to 10 bases. There are 16 residues in the CDR3. The CDR3, as DNA: TGTGCCAGCAGCTTAGATTCGCGGGGCTCCTACAATGAGCAGTTCTTC. Translating gives CASSLDSRGSYNEQFF.

The rearrangement links TRBV11-2 to TRBJ1-2; D is possibly TRBD1 (6 bases). V lost 1 base and J 5 bases, leaving 11 bases between the germline ends. This CDR3 region has 14 residues. The germline CDR1 and CDR2 sequences are SGHAT and FQNNGV. The chain's CDR3 is CASSLGITGYGYTF. CDR3 sequence (DNA): TGTGCCAGCAGCTTAGGGATAACAGGGTATGGCTACACCTTC. Full variable domain (remainder filled in from reference TRBV11-2 and TRBJ1-2): EAGVAQSPRYKIIEKRQSVAFWCNPISGHATLYWYQQILGQGPKLLIQFQNNGVVDDSQLPKDRFSAERLKGVDSTLKIQPAKLEDSAVYLCASSLGITGYGYTFGSGTRLTVV.

The chain recombines TRBV27 with TRBJ1-1; D remains ambiguous. This CDR3 comprises 14 residues. Germline V lookup: CDR1 MNHEY, CDR2 SMNVEV (reference sequence). V dropped 3 bases and J dropped 1 base, with 9 bases sitting between them. The CDR3 DNA reads TGTGCCAGCAGTTTTTTCGAGGGGAACACTGAAGCTTTCTTT. Its translation is CASSFFEGNTEAFF.

The chain uses TRBV6-1 and TRBJ1-3, with 8 bases identical to TRBD1. J gave up 0 bases and V 2 bases, and 6 bases lay outside the gene matches. CDR1 is MNHNS and CDR2 is SASEGT in the germline V gene. CDR3 length: 17 amino acids. CDR3 protein: CASSERAGGYSGNTIYF. For the CDR3, the DNA is TGTGCCAGCAGTGAACGGGCAGGGGGCTACTCTGGAAACACCATATATTTT.

The chain recombines TRBV30 with TRBJ2-3, with unresolved D. This CDR3 is 16 amino acids long. Trimming took off 1 base at V and 2 bases at J, with 16 bases between the two ends. CDR1 and CDR2 (germline): GTSNPN, SVGIG (reference sequence). CDR3 nucleotides: TGTGCCTGGAGTGAAGGAAACAGTTTCTCCACAGATACGCAGTATTTT. Amino acid sequence: CAWSEGNSFSTDTQYF.

The chain carries TRBV19 and TRBJ2-3; 7 nucleotides line up with TRBD2. The CDR3 has 13 amino acids. Germline values: CDR1 LNHDA, CDR2 SQIVND (reference sequence). V lost 11 bases and J lost 2; bases outside the gene matches: 7. The CDR3 region has the DNA TGTGCCGGGGAGCGGGACTTCACAGATACGCAGTATTTT. Protein product: CAGERDFTDTQYF.

This clone was counted a few times. V usage is TRBV11-2 and J usage is TRBJ1-3; D ambiguous. Looked up from germline, CDR1 is SGHAT and CDR2 is FQNNGV. V lost 5 bases, J lost 0 bases, and 8 bases lay in between. The CDR3 contains 14 residues. DNA of the CDR3: TGTGCCAGCAGCCTTTTTAGCTCTGGAAACACCATATATTTT. Translated, it gives CASSLFSSGNTIYF.

The genes are TRBV4-3 and TRBJ1-2, with D unresolved. The CDR3 length is 15 residues. Germline values: CDR1 LGHNA, CDR2 YSLEER. V lost 1 base and J 2 bases, leaving 11 bases between the germline ends. The CDR3 nucleotides read TGCGCCAGCAGCCAAGGGCTAGGAGGGAACTATGGCTACACCTTC. It yields the protein CASSQGLGGNYGYTF.

The sample holds many counts of this clone. The chain is built from TRBV2 and TRBJ2-3, with D possibly TRBD1 on 6 matching bases. From germline, CDR1 is SNHLY and CDR2 FYNNEI. The CDR3 extends over 16 amino acids. Trimming stripped 6 bases from V and 2 bases from J, with 18 bases between. The CDR3 DNA reads TGTGCCAGCAGGCCCTCCGGGACAAACCACACAGATACGCAGTATTTT. Translation gives CASRPSGTNHTDTQYF.

The V gene is TRBV7-2, the J gene TRBJ1-4; no clear D. The CDR3 length is 15 residues. Trimming took 5 bases from V and 7 from J, leaving 17 bases between them. Germline loops: CDR1 SGHTA, CDR2 FQGNSA. The CDR3 DNA is TGTGCCAGCAGCGCCTCACAGATAGTGACTGAAAAACTGTTTTTT. Translated, it gives CASSASQIVTEKLFF.

This chain connects TRBV4-3 to TRBJ1-2; D is uncertain. Germline lookup yields CDR1 LGHNA and CDR2 YSLEER. The CDR3 runs 14 residues. V lost 0 bases to trimming and J lost 3 bases, with 8 bases between them. This CDR3 is CASSQDLGYYGYTF. CDR3 in DNA: TGCGCCAGCAGCCAAGATCTAGGTTACTATGGCTACACCTTC.

This clone has only one observation. The chain employs TRBV15 and TRBJ1-5; the match to TRBD1 covers 8 bases. The junction had 6 bases not matched to a gene; V was cut back by 4 bases and J by 7 bases. Germline CDR1 reads LNHNV; CDR2 reads YYDKDF (reference sequence). This CDR3 has 14 residues. CDR3 protein: CATSKAGGRQPQHF. The DNA of the CDR3 is TGTGCCACCAGCAAAGCAGGGGGCCGGCAGCCCCAGCATTTT.

The chain links TRBV4-3 to TRBJ1-3; D unresolved. Trimming left V 0 bases short and J 7 bases short, with 16 bases between. The CDR3 totals 16 residues. The V gene's germline CDR1 is LGHNA and CDR2 YSLEER. The CDR3: CASSQDMAGAPNTIYF. CDR3 coding DNA: TGCGCCAGCAGCCAAGATATGGCAGGTGCCCCGAACACCATATATTTT.

This chain joins TRBV30 and TRBJ1-5; D gene uncertain. The CDR3 runs 12 residues. V lost 0 bases, J lost 5 bases, and 5 bases lay in between. CDR1 is GTSNPN and CDR2 is SVGIG in the germline V gene (reference sequence). The CDR3 coding sequence is TGTGCCTGGAGTGTACTCGATCAGCCCCAGCATTTT. This sequence encodes CAWSVLDQPQHF.

CDR3 sequence (DNA): TGTGCCAGCAGCCGACAGATCCAGGAGACCCAGTACTTC. Translating gives CASSRQIQETQYF. The chain uses TRBV7-2 and TRBJ2-5; D is possibly TRBD1 (5 bases). CDR1 is SGHTA and CDR2 is FQGNSA in the germline V gene. Trimming removed 5 bases from V and 5 bases from J, with 12 bases in between. This CDR3 has 13 residues.

The chain carries TRBV4-2 and TRBJ2-5; the D gene is possibly TRBD1 (5 bases). TRBJ2-7 explains the end of the DNA better; the J call may be wrong. This CDR3 comprises 15 residues. In germline, CDR1 is LGHNA, CDR2 YNFKEQ. The CDR3: CASSQGTSSSYEQYF. The DNA for the CDR3 is TGTGCCAGCAGCCAAGGGACATCGAGCTCCTACGAGCAGTACTTC.

This clone was seen once. The rearrangement uses TRBV7-9 and TRBJ2-7; D ambiguous. Between the trimmed V and J ends, which lost 5 bases and 0 bases, there was a span of 11 bases. Germline assignment: CDR1 SEHNR and CDR2 FQNEAQ (reference sequence). This CDR3 is built from 14 residues. CDR3 in amino acids: CASSARMSSYEQYF. The CDR3 nucleotides read TGTGCCAGCAGCGCCCGCATGAGCTCCTACGAGCAGTACTTC.

V gene TRBV19 combines with J gene TRBJ1-1, with a weak D call TRBD1 (6 bases). CDR1 and CDR2 from the germline V gene are LNHDA and SQIVND (reference sequence). The V and J ends lost 4 bases and 1 base respectively, with 13 bases between them. The CDR3 spans 15 residues. The CDR3 is CASSNRVLQNTEAFF. The CDR3 region has the DNA TGTGCCAGTAGTAACAGGGTCCTCCAGAACACTGAAGCTTTCTTT.

This clone appeared many times. This chain connects TRBV5-1 to TRBJ1-4; D call uncertain. The CDR3 spans 16 residues. The germline gives CDR1 SGHRS, CDR2 YFSETQ. The germline V and J ends were trimmed by 6 bases and 0 bases, with 15 bases remaining between them. CDR3 sequence: CASMSGGYATNEKLFF. The CDR3 coding sequence is TGCGCCAGCATGAGTGGAGGTTATGCAACTAATGAAAAACTGTTTTTT.

The chain has TRBV7-2 and TRBJ1-1, with 8 positions matching TRBD1. Trimming took 1 base from V and 4 from J; bases not matched to a gene: 5. Germline V gene data show CDR1 as SGHTA and CDR2 as FQGNSA. The CDR3 has 15 residues. The CDR3 reads CASSLGRGRGTEAFF. The CDR3 region has the DNA TGTGCCAGCAGCTTAGGCAGGGGGCGAGGCACTGAAGCTTTCTTT. Full variable domain (rest looked up from reference TRBV7-2 and TRBJ1-1): GAGVSQSPSNKVTEKGKDVELRCDPISGHTALYWYRQSLGQGLEFLIYFQGNSAPDKSGLPSDRFSAERTGGSVSTLTIQRTQQEDSAVYLCASSLGRGRGTEAFFGQGTRLTVV.

J is TRBJ1-3 and V is TRBV15; 8 bases are shared with TRBD1. This CDR3 has 17 amino acids. CDR1 and CDR2 from the germline V gene are LNHNV and YYDKDF (reference sequence). V gave up 6 bases and J gave up 0 bases; unmatched junction bases: 10. The CDR3 DNA is TGTGCCACCAGTAGAAGAGGACAGGGAATCTCTGGAAACACCATATATTTT. It translates to CATSRRGQGISGNTIYF.

The rearrangement uses TRBV5-4 and TRBJ2-3; 7 bases map to TRBD2. Germline assignment: CDR1 SGHNT and CDR2 YYREEE (reference sequence). This CDR3 comprises 15 residues. V lost 4 bases, J lost 3 bases, and 8 bases stayed unmatched. For the CDR3, the DNA is TGTGCCAGCAGCCTAAGGGCTAGCGGTACAGATACGCAGTATTTT. It specifies CASSLRASGTDTQYF.

J is TRBJ2-5 and V is TRBV6-1, with TRBD2 identical over 9 bases. Trimming removed 1 base from V and 1 base from J; junction bases left unmatched: 4. CDR1 is MNHNS and CDR2 is SASEGT in the germline V gene. The CDR3 is 16 amino acids. Written as DNA, the CDR3 is TGTGCCAGCAGTGAAGAACCTAGCGGGGCCCAAGAGACCCAGTACTTC. The encoded protein is CASSEEPSGAQETQYF.

The V call is TRBV7-2, the J call TRBJ1-1; D is unclear. Germline-derived CDR1 and CDR2 are SGHTA and FQGNSA. V lost 1 base, J lost 1 base, and 7 bases lay in between. This CDR3 spans 14 amino acids. The CDR3 DNA follows: TGTGCCAGCAGCTTAGGACAATGGAACACTGAAGCTTTCTTT. It codes for CASSLGQWNTEAFF. Filled out from reference TRBV7-2 and TRBJ1-1, the complete variable domain reads GAGVSQSPSNKVTEKGKDVELRCDPISGHTALYWYRQSLGQGLEFLIYFQGNSAPDKSGLPSDRFSAERTGGSVSTLTIQRTQQEDSAVYLCASSLGQWNTEAFFGQGTRLTVV.